This TCR beta chain was recorded in a study of blood T cell repertoires in COVID-19. Clones were sequenced by immunoSEQ multiplex PCR, and TCRdb holds only the in-frame ones, with some missing. The sample yields about 240,000 clones, roughly 80% seen once. Sequencing input: peripheral blood. The sequence was obtained from a woman aged 55-75 years with active or convalescent COVID-19.

In nucleotides, the CDR3 is TGTGCCAGCTGTTACTACAGGGTAAAGGCTGAAGCTTTCTTT. This codes for CASCYYRVKAEAFF. This chain joins TRBV28 and TRBJ1-1, with a possible D match to TRBD1 (6 bases). Germline V CDR1 and CDR2: MDHEN, SYDVKM. V was shortened by 8 bases and J by 6 bases, with 19 bases between the two germline ends. The CDR3 runs to 14 residues.